This TCR beta chain originates from a study of metastatic and nonmetastatic thyroid tumors. Turning to the study itself: Both malignant and benign thyroid patients supplied peripheral blood and tumor or nodule tissue samples, across which the repertoires of these patients were then compared.

The CDR3 contains 13 residues. Losses at the gene ends were 3 bases for V and 7 bases for J; bases not matched to a gene: 4. In germline, CDR1 is SGHRS, CDR2 YFSETQ. The sample holds many counts of this clone. Using MiXCR, TCRdb re-called clones from the PCR reads. This table has about 21,000 clones, about 12% appearing once. None of the patients had undergone any treatment ahead of thyroid surgery. The sequenced sample consisted of blood. The TCR originated in a female donor with papillary thyroid cancer or a benign thyroid nodule (not recorded which). Some clones in this sample may be carry-over from other donors' samples. V gene TRBV5-1 combines with J gene TRBJ2-1, with 7 bases that match TRBD1. This chain's CDR3 is CASSSGTENEQFF. The CDR3 nucleotides are TGCGCCAGCAGCTCGGGGACAGAAAATGAGCAGTTCTTC. The whole variable domain, remainder taken from reference TRBV5-1 and TRBJ2-1, is KAGVTQTPRYLIKTRGQQVTLSCSPISGHRSVSWYQQTPGQGLQFLFEYFSETQRNKGNFPGRFSGRQFSNSRSEMNVSTLELGDSALYLCASSSGTENEQFFGPGTRLTVL.